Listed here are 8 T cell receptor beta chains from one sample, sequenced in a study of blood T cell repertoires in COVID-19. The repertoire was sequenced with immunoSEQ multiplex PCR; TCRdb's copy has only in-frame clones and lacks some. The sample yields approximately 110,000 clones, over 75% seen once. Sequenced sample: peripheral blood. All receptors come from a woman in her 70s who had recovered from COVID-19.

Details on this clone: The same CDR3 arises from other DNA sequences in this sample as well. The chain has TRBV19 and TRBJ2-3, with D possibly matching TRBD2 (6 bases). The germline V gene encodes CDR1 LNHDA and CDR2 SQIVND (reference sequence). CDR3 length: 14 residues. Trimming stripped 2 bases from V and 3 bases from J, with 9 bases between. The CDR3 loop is CASSIQGGTDTQYF. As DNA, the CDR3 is TGTGCCAGTAGTATACAGGGAGGAACAGATACGCAGTATTTT.

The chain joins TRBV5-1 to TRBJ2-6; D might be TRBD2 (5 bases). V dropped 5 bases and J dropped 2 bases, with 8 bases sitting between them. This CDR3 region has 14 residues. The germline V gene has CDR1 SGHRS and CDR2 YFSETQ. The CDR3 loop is CASSSGTGANVLTF. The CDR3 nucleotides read TGCGCCAGCAGTTCGGGAACTGGGGCCAACGTCCTGACTTTC.

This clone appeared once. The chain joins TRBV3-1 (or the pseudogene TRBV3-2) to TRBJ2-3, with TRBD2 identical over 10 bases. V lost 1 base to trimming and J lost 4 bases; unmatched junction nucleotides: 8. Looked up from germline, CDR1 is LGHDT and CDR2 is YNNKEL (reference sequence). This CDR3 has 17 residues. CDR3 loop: CASSQVVQREGPDTQYF. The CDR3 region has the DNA TGTGCCAGCAGCCAAGTGGTCCAGCGGGAGGGCCCAGATACGCAGTATTTT.

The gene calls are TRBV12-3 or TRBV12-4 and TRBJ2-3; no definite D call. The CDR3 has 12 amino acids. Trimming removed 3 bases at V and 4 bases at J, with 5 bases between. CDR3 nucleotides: TGTGCCAGCAGTTTTTCGGCAGATACGCAGTATTTT. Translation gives CASSFSADTQYF.

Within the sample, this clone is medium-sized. DNA for the CDR3: TGTGCCAGCCGTCCTACAGGGACCCCTCAGCCCCAGCATTTT. This encodes CASRPTGTPQPQHF. The chain uses TRBV28 and TRBJ1-5, with a tentative D call TRBD1 (6 bases). V was shortened by 8 bases and J by 6 bases, with 17 bases between the two germline ends. The CDR3 sequence is 14 residues long. Germline CDR1 is MDHEN and CDR2 is SYDVKM.

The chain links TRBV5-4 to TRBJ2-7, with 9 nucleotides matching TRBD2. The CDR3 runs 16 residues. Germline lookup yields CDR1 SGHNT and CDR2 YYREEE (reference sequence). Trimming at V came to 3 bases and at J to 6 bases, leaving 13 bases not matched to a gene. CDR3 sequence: CASSSLPGTSYSEQYF. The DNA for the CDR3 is TGTGCCAGCAGCTCACTTCCCGGGACTAGCTATAGCGAGCAGTACTTC.

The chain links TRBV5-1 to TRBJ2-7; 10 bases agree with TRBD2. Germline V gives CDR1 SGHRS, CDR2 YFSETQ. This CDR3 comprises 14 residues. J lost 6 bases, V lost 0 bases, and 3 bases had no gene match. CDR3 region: CASSLVLAGAEQYF. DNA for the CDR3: TGCGCCAGCAGCTTGGTGCTAGCGGGAGCCGAGCAGTACTTC.

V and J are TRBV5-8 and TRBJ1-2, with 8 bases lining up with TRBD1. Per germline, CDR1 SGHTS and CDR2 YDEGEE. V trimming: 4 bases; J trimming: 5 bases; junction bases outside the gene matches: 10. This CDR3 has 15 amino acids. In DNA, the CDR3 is TGTGCCAGCAGCCTTCGAACAGGGGGAAGGTATGGCTACACCTTC. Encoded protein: CASSLRTGGRYGYTF.